A selection of T cell receptor beta chains follows, all from one sample in a study of PD-L1 blockade in urothelial cancer. Sequencing was performed with immunoSEQ multiplex PCR; in TCRdb, only in-frame clones are kept and a portion is missing. The table lists about 39,000 clones, around 88% of them singletons, with about 1.9% in the top ten. The specimen comprised PBMCs, sampled around atezolizumab (anti-PD-L1) treatment. These receptors originate from a man aged 55 to 70 with urothelial cancer. Each CDR3 is given without its conserved first and last residue.

TRBV6-6	TRBJ2-1	ASSPGLVTEQF
TRBV5-1	TRBJ2-5	ASSLGITGGAETQY
TRBV18	TRBJ1-2	ASSPIYREQSYGYT
TRBV18	TRBJ1-5	ASSPPGGSNQPQH
TRBV6-5	TRBJ1-4	ASSMLSRVKEKLF
TRBV11-2	TRBJ1-3	ASSWDRGPGNTIY
TRBV7-9	TRBJ2-5	ASSPTGGEVETQY
TRBV2	TRBJ1-5	ASRDIGNQPQH
TRBV5-1	TRBJ2-2	ASSNQPGTGGSGELF
TRBV5-1	TRBJ1-4	ASSLAEGEKLF
TRBV7-2	TRBJ2-5	ASTQEGLAGGETQY
TRBV4-1	TRBJ2-7	ASSQDRQGSGEQY
TRBV2	TRBJ2-1	ASSYRGRSYNEQF
TRBV7-9	TRBJ2-7	ASSENTGTEGSYEQY
TRBV15	TRBJ2-5	ATSRDTTSGAPEY
TRBV7-3	TRBJ2-3	ASTKGQSRTDTQY
TRBV25-1	TRBJ2-1	ASNEAGGANYNEQF
TRBV9	TRBJ2-1	ASSVVSGSYNEQF
TRBV28	TRBJ1-2	ASSESGQIYGYT
TRBV7-9	TRBJ1-3	AGEGGAVSGNTIY
TRBV11-3	TRBJ1-2	ASSLTQGAWDGYT
TRBV18	TRBJ2-7	ASSPGQASTYEQY
TRBV6-1	TRBJ2-7	ASSPSGIRDEQY
TRBV5-1	TRBJ1-1	ASSPIRNTEAF
TRBV28	TRBJ1-1	ASIGVRGGGKAEAF